A selection of T cell receptor beta chains follows, all from one sample in a study of T cells in Graves' hyperthyroidism and ophthalmopathy. From the multiplex PCR reads, TCRdb called clonotypes with MiXCR, one entry per CDR3 protein. The sample consists of hundreds of thousands of distinct CDR3 sequences, about a sixth of them appearing once. Source material: blood. The source is a woman aged 25 to 45 with Graves' hyperthyroidism. The CDR3 runs from the conserved cysteine through the conserved F or W. Fields, in order: V gene, clone size, D gene, J gene, CDR3 length, CDR3 protein, CDR3 DNA. D genes are given only for firm matches. Size tells how often a clone was seen (once, few, many) or the class of an expanded clone, and some rows leave it out.

V gene: TRBV11-2; clone size: many; D gene: TRBD2; J gene: TRBJ2-7; CDR3 length: 15; CDR3 protein: CASSWGLAGTYEQYF; CDR3 DNA: TGTGCCAGCAGCTGGGGACTAGCGGGAACTTACGAGCAGTACTTC
V gene: TRBV7-2; clone size: NA; D gene: NA; J gene: TRBJ2-5; CDR3 length: 14; CDR3 protein: CASSPSQLQETQYF; CDR3 DNA: TGTGCCAGCAGTCCTAGCCAACTCCAAGAGACCCAGTACTTC
V gene: TRBV2; clone size: many; D gene: TRBD1; J gene: TRBJ2-3; CDR3 length: 15; CDR3 protein: CASTNGQGEADTQYF; CDR3 DNA: TGTGCCAGCACGAACGGACAGGGGGAGGCAGATACGCAGTATTTT
V gene: TRBV29-1; clone size: NA; D gene: NA; J gene: TRBJ1-4; CDR3 length: 14; CDR3 protein: CSVEALGRNEKLFF; CDR3 DNA: TGCAGCGTTGAAGCCCTGGGACGGAATGAAAAACTGTTTTTT
V gene: TRBV2; clone size: many; D gene: TRBD2; J gene: TRBJ2-3; CDR3 length: 15; CDR3 protein: CASLGTSGSLYTQYF; CDR3 DNA: TGTGCCAGCCTCGGGACTAGCGGGAGTCTGTATACGCAGTATTTT
V gene: TRBV19; clone size: NA; D gene: NA; J gene: TRBJ2-2; CDR3 length: 15; CDR3 protein: CASSIPTSKDGELFF; CDR3 DNA: TGTGCCAGTAGTATCCCGACTAGTAAGGACGGGGAGCTGTTTTTT
V gene: TRBV14; clone size: many; D gene: NA; J gene: TRBJ2-3; CDR3 length: 14; CDR3 protein: CASSLLGPLDTQYF; CDR3 DNA: TGTGCCAGCAGCCTTCTGGGACCCTTAGATACGCAGTATTTT
V gene: TRBV11-2; clone size: many; D gene: NA; J gene: TRBJ2-1; CDR3 length: 17; CDR3 protein: CASSLFRHNPSYNEQFF; CDR3 DNA: TGTGCCAGCAGCTTATTCCGCCACAACCCGTCCTACAATGAGCAGTTCTTC
V gene: TRBV5-4; clone size: NA; D gene: NA; J gene: TRBJ2-7; CDR3 length: 15; CDR3 protein: CASSLGRAGSYEQYF; CDR3 DNA: TGTGCCAGCAGCTTGGGTCGGGCAGGAAGCTACGAGCAGTACTTC
V gene: TRBV7-2; clone size: NA; D gene: NA; J gene: TRBJ1-5; CDR3 length: 14; CDR3 protein: CASSLSGVREPQHF; CDR3 DNA: TGTGCCAGCAGCTTATCCGGGGTCCGGGAGCCCCAGCATTTT
V gene: TRBV4-1; clone size: NA; D gene: TRBD2; J gene: TRBJ2-1; CDR3 length: 17; CDR3 protein: CASSRGTSGRALDEQFF; CDR3 DNA: TGCGCCAGCAGCCGTGGGACTAGCGGGAGGGCCCTCGATGAGCAGTTCTTC
V gene: TRBV14; clone size: NA; D gene: TRBD1; J gene: TRBJ1-1; CDR3 length: 15; CDR3 protein: CASGPTGRWNTEAFF; CDR3 DNA: TGTGCCAGCGGTCCGACAGGGAGGTGGAACACTGAAGCTTTCTTT
V gene: TRBV20-1; clone size: NA; D gene: NA; J gene: TRBJ1-1; CDR3 length: 13; CDR3 protein: CSAVGRLNTEAFF; CDR3 DNA: TGCAGTGCCGTAGGAAGACTGAACACTGAAGCTTTCTTT
V gene: TRBV20-1; clone size: many; D gene: NA; J gene: TRBJ1-1; CDR3 length: 13; CDR3 protein: CSASKMGTTEAFF; CDR3 DNA: TGCAGTGCTAGTAAGATGGGGACCACTGAAGCTTTCTTT
V gene: TRBV11-2; clone size: NA; D gene: NA; J gene: TRBJ2-1; CDR3 length: 13; CDR3 protein: CASSSLTSRGQFF; CDR3 DNA: TGTGCCAGCAGCTCCCTAACTAGCAGAGGGCAGTTCTTC
V gene: TRBV20-1; clone size: few; D gene: TRBD2; J gene: TRBJ2-5; CDR3 length: 15; CDR3 protein: CSARELAGGGRTQYF; CDR3 DNA: TGCAGTGCTAGAGAGCTAGCGGGGGGAGGTCGGACCCAGTACTTC
V gene: TRBV7-2; clone size: NA; D gene: TRBD2; J gene: TRBJ2-1; CDR3 length: 17; CDR3 protein: CASSYLAGEPVGGKKFF; CDR3 DNA: TGTGCCAGCAGCTATCTAGCGGGAGAACCGGTAGGAGGTAAAAAGTTCTTC
V gene: TRBV28; clone size: many; D gene: TRBD1; J gene: TRBJ1-5; CDR3 length: 13; CDR3 protein: CASRRTGMESKHF; CDR3 DNA: TGTGCCAGCAGGCGGACAGGGATGGAGAGCAAGCATTTT
V gene: TRBV6-2/TRBV6-3; clone size: NA; D gene: NA; J gene: TRBJ1-5; CDR3 length: 15; CDR3 protein: CASGKQGAENQPQHF; CDR3 DNA: TGTGCCAGCGGAAAACAGGGCGCGGAGAATCAGCCCCAGCATTTT
V gene: TRBV28; clone size: many; D gene: NA; J gene: TRBJ1-1; CDR3 length: 15; CDR3 protein: CASSFNLGYASEAFF; CDR3 DNA: TGTGCCAGCAGTTTCAATTTGGGGTATGCGAGCGAAGCTTTCTTT
V gene: TRBV24-1; clone size: NA; D gene: NA; J gene: TRBJ2-3; CDR3 length: 17; CDR3 protein: CATSDSLWATSTDTQYF; CDR3 DNA: TGTGCCACCAGTGATTCCCTTTGGGCTACTAGCACAGATACGCAGTATTTT
V gene: TRBV9; clone size: NA; D gene: TRBD1; J gene: TRBJ1-1; CDR3 length: 16; CDR3 protein: CASSVGVGQGLFGAFF; CDR3 DNA: TGTGCCAGCAGCGTAGGAGTGGGACAGGGCCTTTTTGGAGCTTTCTTT
V gene: TRBV12-3/TRBV12-4; clone size: many; D gene: NA; J gene: TRBJ1-1; CDR3 length: 13; CDR3 protein: CASSRIRTGRAFF; CDR3 DNA: TGTGCCAGCAGTCGTATCCGTACGGGGAGAGCTTTCTTT
V gene: TRBV20-1; clone size: many; D gene: NA; J gene: TRBJ2-7; CDR3 length: 13; CDR3 protein: CSVNGDRSYEQYF; CDR3 DNA: TGCAGTGTTAATGGAGACAGGTCCTACGAGCAGTACTTC
V gene: TRBV11-2; clone size: many; D gene: TRBD2; J gene: TRBJ2-5; CDR3 length: 16; CDR3 protein: CASSQILAGAEETQYF; CDR3 DNA: TGTGCCAGCAGCCAAATACTAGCGGGAGCGGAAGAGACCCAGTACTTC
V gene: TRBV19; clone size: NA; D gene: NA; J gene: TRBJ2-1; CDR3 length: 12; CDR3 protein: CASSKTGNEQFF; CDR3 DNA: TGTGCCAGTAGTAAGACAGGTAATGAGCAGTTCTTC
V gene: TRBV19; clone size: NA; D gene: NA; J gene: TRBJ1-5; CDR3 length: 15; CDR3 protein: CASSMAPGASQPQHF; CDR3 DNA: TGTGCCAGTAGTATGGCGCCGGGTGCGTCGCAGCCCCAGCATTTT
V gene: TRBV2; clone size: many; D gene: NA; J gene: TRBJ1-3; CDR3 length: 15; CDR3 protein: CASSEQPKAGNTIYF; CDR3 DNA: TGTGCCAGCAGTGAGCAGCCGAAGGCTGGAAACACCATATATTTT
V gene: TRBV4-1; clone size: NA; D gene: TRBD1; J gene: TRBJ2-1; CDR3 length: 15; CDR3 protein: CASSPGDRTYNEQFF; CDR3 DNA: TGCGCCAGCAGCCCCGGGGACAGAACCTACAATGAGCAGTTCTTC
V gene: TRBV6-2/TRBV6-3; clone size: many; D gene: NA; J gene: TRBJ2-7; CDR3 length: 11; CDR3 protein: CASSYRYEQYF; CDR3 DNA: TGTGCCAGCAGTTATCGCTACGAGCAGTACTTC
V gene: TRBV6-1; clone size: NA; D gene: NA; J gene: TRBJ2-5; CDR3 length: 11; CDR3 protein: CASSHPETQYF; CDR3 DNA: TGTGCCAGCAGTCATCCGGAGACCCAGTACTTC
V gene: TRBV28; clone size: few; D gene: NA; J gene: TRBJ2-2; CDR3 length: 13; CDR3 protein: CASRGDTTGELFF; CDR3 DNA: TGTGCCAGCAGGGGGGACACCACCGGGGAGCTGTTTTTT
V gene: TRBV27; clone size: many; D gene: NA; J gene: TRBJ2-7; CDR3 length: 13; CDR3 protein: CASAMAGAYEQYF; CDR3 DNA: TGTGCCAGCGCCATGGCGGGTGCCTACGAGCAGTACTTC
V gene: TRBV9; clone size: NA; D gene: NA; J gene: TRBJ1-5; CDR3 length: 14; CDR3 protein: CASSEGSGNQPQHF; CDR3 DNA: TGTGCCAGCAGCGAGGGGAGTGGCAATCAGCCCCAGCATTTT
V gene: TRBV28; clone size: many; D gene: NA; J gene: TRBJ2-5; CDR3 length: 12; CDR3 protein: CASGPGRETQYF; CDR3 DNA: TGTGCCAGCGGGCCGGGGCGAGAGACCCAGTACTTC
V gene: TRBV2; clone size: few; D gene: TRBD1; J gene: TRBJ1-1; CDR3 length: 14; CDR3 protein: CASRPTGQTIEAFF; CDR3 DNA: TGTGCCAGCAGACCCACGGGACAGACTATTGAAGCTTTCTTT
V gene: TRBV20-1; clone size: many; D gene: NA; J gene: TRBJ2-4; CDR3 length: 14; CDR3 protein: CSATTPIAKNIQYF; CDR3 DNA: TGCAGTGCTACTACCCCAATAGCCAAAAACATTCAGTACTTC
V gene: TRBV5-1; clone size: many; D gene: NA; J gene: TRBJ2-2; CDR3 length: 15; CDR3 protein: CASSLVQGSAGELFF; CDR3 DNA: TGCGCCAGCAGCTTGGTACAGGGCTCGGCGGGGGAGCTGTTTTTT
V gene: TRBV9; clone size: NA; D gene: TRBD1; J gene: TRBJ2-3; CDR3 length: 16; CDR3 protein: CASSDPRQGATDTQYF; CDR3 DNA: TGTGCCAGCAGCGATCCGCGACAGGGGGCCACAGATACGCAGTATTTT
V gene: TRBV9; clone size: NA; D gene: NA; J gene: TRBJ2-2; CDR3 length: 16; CDR3 protein: CASSVAMTGNTGELFF; CDR3 DNA: TGTGCCAGCAGCGTAGCTATGACAGGGAACACCGGGGAGCTGTTTTTT
V gene: TRBV3-1; clone size: many; D gene: NA; J gene: TRBJ1-2; CDR3 length: 15; CDR3 protein: CASSQEAGNVYGYTF; CDR3 DNA: TGTGCCAGCAGCCAAGAGGCTGGAAATGTCTATGGCTACACCTTC
V gene: TRBV19; clone size: few; D gene: TRBD2; J gene: TRBJ2-1; CDR3 length: 16; CDR3 protein: CASSMVTSGVNNEQFF; CDR3 DNA: TGTGCCAGTAGTATGGTTACTAGCGGGGTGAACAATGAGCAGTTCTTC
V gene: TRBV29-1; clone size: NA; D gene: NA; J gene: TRBJ2-2; CDR3 length: 13; CDR3 protein: CSVGSTFSGELFF; CDR3 DNA: TGCAGCGTTGGTAGTACTTTCAGCGGGGAGCTGTTTTTT